One and the same sample provided the 25 T cell receptor beta chains below, sequenced in a study of HIV-infected children after antiretroviral therapy interruption. Unique molecular identifiers were included in an RNA-based 3' RACE TCR library. A single record per CDR3 protein comes from TCRdb applying MiXCR to the 3' RACE reads. The sample lists more than 35,000 distinct CDR3 sequences, under 8% occurring once. Treatment: PENTA 11 planned treatment interruption arm or continuous ART arm. The source material was CD45RA+ CD4+ T cells from PBMCs, pooled from several time points, sampled from a donor given antiretroviral therapy, either interrupted or continuous. Documented subset: naive CD4+ CD45RA+ CD45RO- T cells. These TCRs come from a pool of human donors with HIV.

This clonotype was observed many times. The CDR3 here is CASGLQDYGYTF. The CDR3 DNA sequence: TGTGCTAGTGGCCTGCAGGACTATGGCTACACCTTC. This chain joins TRBV12-5 and TRBJ1-2; D gene ambiguous. The CDR3 covers 12 residues. Deletions cut 6 bases from V and 3 bases from J, with 8 bases between. Germline V gene sequence: CDR1 LGHNT, CDR2 FRNRAP.

There are many counts of this clonotype. V and J are TRBV6-5 and TRBJ1-5; D is ambiguous. The length of the CDR3 is 12 residues. Trimming removed 5 bases from V and 4 bases from J, with 6 bases in between. From germline, CDR1 is MNHEY and CDR2 SVGAGI. CDR3 region: CASSDTNQPQHF. The CDR3 DNA sequence: TGTGCCAGCAGTGACACTAATCAGCCCCAGCATTTT.

The chain employs TRBV5-1 and TRBJ2-5; unclear D gene. CDR3 length equals 13 residues. Trimming shortened V by 3 bases and J by 5 bases, and 11 bases separated the two germline ends. The germline V gene encodes CDR1 SGHRS and CDR2 YFSETQ. The CDR3 here is CASSSSSWETQYF. Here the CDR3 DNA reads TGCGCCAGCAGCTCCTCGAGTTGGGAGACCCAGTACTTC.

This clonotype was counted many times. A junction boundary mismatches the germline segment, possibly from a read error. The chain employs TRBV20-1 and TRBJ2-1; D is ambiguous. The CDR3 length is 12 residues. Germline V gene sequence: CDR1 DFQATT, CDR2 SNEGSKA (reference sequence). CDR3 loop: CSAGDFANEQFF. The CDR3 region has the DNA TGCAGTGCTGGAGACTTCGCCAATGAGCAGTTCTTC.

This clonotype was observed many times. The chain couples TRBV14 to TRBJ2-5, with 7 bases matching TRBD1. V lost 2 bases, J lost 3 bases, and 3 bases stayed unmatched. The CDR3 covers 14 residues. CDR1 and CDR2 from the germline V gene are SGHDN and FVKESK. The CDR3 loop is CASSQWQGEETQYF. The CDR3 DNA is TGTGCCAGCAGCCAATGGCAGGGGGAAGAGACCCAGTACTTC.

Only a few counts were recorded for this clonotype. The junction differs from germline at one of its ends, possibly a read error. The V call is TRBV7-9, the J call TRBJ1-6; TRBD1 is a possible D gene (6 bases). The CDR3 loop spans 18 amino acids. Germline loops: CDR1 SEHNR, CDR2 FQNEAQ (reference sequence). For the CDR3, the DNA is TGCGCCAGCAGCCAAGGACCGCTCTTTAGGGGGAATGAGACACCCCTCCACTTT. It codes for CASSQGPLFRGNETPLHF.

There are many counts of this clonotype. V gene TRBV19 combines with J gene TRBJ2-3, with 7 bases identical to TRBD2. J lost 0 bases, V lost 6 bases, and 6 bases had no gene match. The CDR3 contains 15 residues. Germline CDR1 and CDR2: LNHDA and SQIVND (reference sequence). The CDR3 region has the DNA TGTGCCAGTAGCCGGGGGGAGGCTAGCACAGATACGCAGTATTTT. It specifies CASSRGEASTDTQYF.

This clonotype was picked up a small number of times. The CDR3 DNA sequence: TGTGCCAGCAGTGTGACTAGTACCGGGGAGCTGTTTTTT. This sequence encodes CASSVTSTGELFF. This chain connects TRBV6-6 to TRBJ2-2; tentative D call: TRBD2 (6 bases). Trimming took 5 bases from V and 5 from J, leaving 9 bases between them. Looked up from germline, CDR1 is MNHNY and CDR2 is SVGAGI (reference sequence). CDR3 length equals 13 residues.

This clonotype was picked up many times. CDR3 coding DNA: TGTGCCAGCAGCTGGGGGACCGTTGAAGCTTTCTTT. This translates into CASSWGTVEAFF. The V gene is TRBV5-6, the J gene TRBJ1-1, with D possibly matching TRBD1 (5 bases). V lost 3 bases, J lost 7 bases, and 10 bases lay in between. Germline values: CDR1 SGHDT, CDR2 YYEEEE. The CDR3 has 12 residues.

This clonotype was found many times. The chain links TRBV3-1 to TRBJ1-2; 8 bases are a match to TRBD1. Germline V gene data show CDR1 as LGHDT and CDR2 as YNNKEL (reference sequence). Trimming at V came to 1 base and at J to 4 bases, leaving 8 bases not matched to a gene. This CDR3 has 16 amino acids. CDR3 sequence: CASSQVTSGGSYGYTF. CDR3 bases: TGTGCCAGCAGCCAAGTAACCTCAGGGGGCAGCTATGGCTACACCTTC.

This clonotype was counted only a few times. The chain recombines TRBV28 with TRBJ2-5, with D possibly TRBD2 on 6 matching bases. Trimming stripped 4 bases from V and 2 bases from J, with 8 bases between. Germline values: CDR1 MDHEN, CDR2 SYDVKM. The CDR3 loop spans 13 amino acids. The CDR3 DNA follows: TGTGCCAGCAGTTCTGGACTACAAGAGACCCAGTACTTC. Translating it yields CASSSGLQETQYF.

This clonotype is judged medium-sized (0.01 to 0.1%). The genes are TRBV6-6 and TRBJ2-7; the D gene is possibly TRBD2 (5 bases). The germline V gene has CDR1 MNHNY and CDR2 SVGAGI (reference sequence). CDR3 size: 14 residues. Trimming stripped 7 bases from V and 10 bases from J, with 23 bases between. CDR3 in amino acids: CASIGLGSSYEQYF. CDR3 DNA sequence: TGTGCCAGCATCGGACTGGGGAGCTCCTATGAACAGTACTTC.

This clonotype was seen ten or more times. The V and J genes are TRBV15 and TRBJ2-1; the match to TRBD1 covers 8 bases. This CDR3 contains 14 residues. Trimming cost V 1 base and J 4 bases; bases outside gene matches: 0. The germline V gene encodes CDR1 LNHNV and CDR2 YYDKDF (reference sequence). The CDR3 spells CATSRGQGYNEQFF. Written as DNA, the CDR3 is TGTGCCACCAGCAGAGGACAGGGGTACAATGAGCAGTTCTTC.

V usage is TRBV10-1 and J usage is TRBJ2-4; 11 bases match TRBD2. The junction had 10 bases not matched to a gene; V was cut back by 2 bases and J by 1 base. CDR1 is WNHNN and CDR2 is SYGVQD in the germline V gene (reference sequence). The CDR3 extends over 19 amino acids. The CDR3 region has the DNA TGCGCCAGCAGTGAGAACGTGGTAGCGGGAGGGCCGGCCAAAAACATTCAGTACTTC. The encoded protein is CASSENVVAGGPAKNIQYF.

The sample holds many counts of this clonotype. This rearrangement joins TRBV6-2 or TRBV6-3 to TRBJ2-1; D is unresolved. Per germline, CDR1 MNHEY and CDR2 SVGEGT. The V and J ends lost 2 bases and 5 bases respectively, with 10 bases between them. The CDR3 contains 14 residues. CDR3 DNA sequence: TGTGCCAGCAGTTACGACGGCTGGGACAATGAGCAGTTCTTC. Protein: CASSYDGWDNEQFF.

This clonotype showed up many times. This sequence joins TRBV5-1 and TRBJ1-1, with 8 bases identical to TRBD1. Germline loops: CDR1 SGHRS, CDR2 YFSETQ. CDR3 length equals 14 residues. V dropped 4 bases and J dropped 1; count of bases not matched to a gene: 3. CDR3 sequence reads: CASSEGQENTEAFF. CDR3 DNA: TGCGCCAGCAGCGAGGGACAGGAGAACACTGAAGCTTTCTTT.

The sample holds many counts of this clonotype. The chain employs TRBV29-1 and TRBJ2-1; D is uncertain. V dropped 2 bases and J dropped 5 bases, with 7 bases sitting between them. This CDR3 has 12 residues. Germline assignment: CDR1 SQVTM and CDR2 ANQGSEA. CDR3 region: CSVESGNNEQFF. Written as DNA, the CDR3 is TGCAGCGTTGAATCGGGTAACAATGAGCAGTTCTTC.

This clonotype was detected only a few times. This chain connects TRBV28 to TRBJ2-3, with D perhaps TRBD2 (6 bases). From germline, CDR1 is MDHEN and CDR2 SYDVKM. Deletions cut 3 bases from V and 5 bases from J, with 15 bases between. This CDR3 spans 15 amino acids. Here the CDR3 DNA reads TGTGCCAGCAGTTTCTCGGGAGCGTGGGAAGATACGCAGTATTTT. Residues: CASSFSGAWEDTQYF.

This clonotype occurred many times. The rearrangement joins TRBV27 to TRBJ2-7; TRBD1 agrees at 7 bases. The CDR3 has 12 residues. Germline CDR1 and CDR2: MNHEY and SMNVEV (reference sequence). J was trimmed by 4 bases and V by 5 bases; bases with no gene match: 2. CDR3 residues: CASSVRGYEQYF. The CDR3 bases are TGTGCCAGCAGTGTCAGGGGGTACGAGCAGTACTTC.

The chain uses TRBV11-3 and TRBJ2-2; D is unclear. V dropped 5 bases and J dropped 3 bases, with 10 bases sitting between them. The CDR3 has 14 residues. Germline CDR1 reads SGHNT; CDR2 reads YENEEA. The CDR3 DNA reads TGTGCCAGCAGCCAGGACGGGTACACCGGGGAGCTGTTTTTT. Its translation is CASSQDGYTGELFF.

This clonotype was recorded many times. V and J are TRBV4-1 and TRBJ2-1, with 11 nucleotides matching TRBD2. The trim removed 2 bases at V and 2 bases at J, leaving 2 bases unmatched. CDR3 length: 16 amino acids. Germline CDR1 reads MGHRA; CDR2 reads YSYEKL. In DNA form, the CDR3 reads TGCGCCAGCAGCCAACTGGGACTAGCGGCCTACAATGAGCAGTTCTTC. Its translation is CASSQLGLAAYNEQFF.

This clonotype was found many times. The chain links TRBV7-6 to TRBJ2-5; D is undetermined. CDR3 length: 12 amino acids. CDR1 SGHVS and CDR2 FNYEAQ come from the germline V gene. V lost 2 bases and J 5 bases, leaving 6 bases between the germline ends. The CDR3 spells CASSLILETQYF. For the CDR3, the DNA is TGTGCCAGCAGCTTAATACTTGAGACCCAGTACTTC.

There are many counts of this clonotype. This rearrangement joins TRBV9 to TRBJ2-3; tentatively, D is TRBD1 (5 bases). Germline V gene sequence: CDR1 SGDLS, CDR2 YYNGEE. This CDR3 is built from 16 residues. V dropped 3 bases and J dropped 0 bases, with 14 bases sitting between them. Here the CDR3 reads CASSDERGPSTDTQYF. In nucleotides, the CDR3 is TGTGCCAGCAGCGACGAAAGGGGTCCTAGCACAGATACGCAGTATTTT. The entire variable domain, with the rest obtained from reference TRBV9 and TRBJ2-3, is as follows: DSGVTQTPKHLITATGQRVTLRCSPRSGDLSVYWYQQSLDQGLQFLIQYYNGEERAKGNILERFSAQQFPDLHSELNLSSLELGDSALYFCASSDERGPSTDTQYFGPGTRLTVL.

The sample holds many counts of this clonotype. In nucleotides, the CDR3 is TGCGCCAGCAGCCAACTAGGACTAAAGATGACAGATACGCAGTATTTT. Translating it yields CASSQLGLKMTDTQYF. The V call is TRBV4-1, the J call TRBJ2-3; D is perhaps TRBD2 (6 bases). Germline V gene data show CDR1 as MGHRA and CDR2 as YSYEKL. The CDR3 extends over 16 amino acids. Trimming pared 2 bases from V and 3 bases from J, leaving 15 bases between.

This clonotype was seen many times. The rearrangement uses TRBV9 and TRBJ1-3; 11 bases line up with TRBD1. V trimming: 0 bases; J trimming: 7 bases; junction bases outside the gene matches: 15. This CDR3 spans 19 amino acids. Germline V gives CDR1 SGDLS, CDR2 YYNGEE. CDR3: CASSVEDRGRAGRGNTIYF. In nucleotides, the CDR3 is TGTGCCAGCAGCGTAGAGGACAGGGGGCGCGCTGGGCGAGGGAACACCATATATTTT.